This is a list of T cell receptor beta chains from one sample in a study of T cells in localized non-small cell lung cancer. This table comes from immunoSEQ multiplex PCR, and its TCRdb copy is limited to in-frame clones, with some not included. The sample lists tens of thousands of clones; about nine tenths were seen once. The specimen comprised PBMCs, sampled before any cancer treatment. The receptors come from a man aged 35 to 69 with stage II squamous cell lung carcinoma. Each CDR3 is given with its conserved first and last residue. D genes are given only for firm matches. A clone size is listed for some rows: how often the clone was seen (once, few, many), or a class if it is expanded.

d_call	v_call	clone_size	j_call	cdr3_aa	cdr3_nt
.	TRBV6-1	.	TRBJ2-7	CASTPRRGGSGRYF	TGTGCCAGCACCCCTCGGAGGGGGGGATCGGGACGGTACTTC
.	TRBV28	.	TRBJ2-7	CASRRTEPYEQYF	TGTGCCAGCCGACGGACGGAACCCTACGAGCAGTACTTC
.	TRBV19	.	TRBJ1-3	CASSMRTSISGNTIYF	TGTGCCAGTAGTATGAGGACCTCAATCTCTGGAAACACCATATATTTT
.	TRBV5-6	.	TRBJ1-5	CASSLNSNQPQHF	TGTGCCAGCAGCTTGAATAGCAATCAGCCCCAGCATTTT
TRBD1	TRBV2	.	TRBJ1-1	CASSGGTGREAFF	TGTGCCAGCAGTGGAGGGACAGGCAGAGAAGCTTTCTTT
.	TRBV2	.	TRBJ1-5	CASSEATGRAQPQHF	TGTGCCAGCAGTGAAGCGACGGGAAGGGCCCAGCCCCAGCATTTT
TRBD2	TRBV7-3	.	TRBJ2-7	CASSPRTSGGYEQYF	TGTGCCAGCAGCCCACGGACTAGCGGGGGCTACGAGCAGTACTTC
.	TRBV27	.	TRBJ1-2	CASSSLQGKRGYTF	TGTGCCAGCAGTTCCCTACAGGGTAAACGTGGCTACACCTTC
.	TRBV6-1	hyperexpanded	TRBJ1-2	CASSESLGTGGQNYGYTF	TGTGCCAGCAGTGAAAGTCTGGGTACCGGGGGGCAAAACTATGGCTACACCTTC
.	TRBV2	few	TRBJ1-5	CASSSRGRDQPQHF	TGTGCCAGCAGCAGCCGGGGGAGGGATCAGCCCCAGCATTTT
TRBD2	TRBV6-4	once	TRBJ2-3	CASSILAGGTDTQYF	TGTGCCAGCAGCATACTAGCGGGAGGGACAGATACGCAGTATTTT
.	TRBV19	.	TRBJ2-1	CASSIKPDRSYNEQFF	TGTGCCAGTAGTATAAAGCCAGACAGATCCTACAATGAGCAGTTCTTC
TRBD1	TRBV28	.	TRBJ1-5	CASSSNRGVGQPQHF	TGTGCCAGCAGTTCTAACAGGGGAGTGGGTCAGCCCCAGCATTTT
.	TRBV23-1	.	TRBJ2-3	CASSQSRAPGEATDTQYF	TGCGCCAGCAGTCAATCGAGGGCTCCGGGGGAAGCGACAGATACGCAGTATTTT
.	TRBV7-3	.	TRBJ2-3	CASSLLGGADTQYF	TGTGCCAGCAGCCTACTCGGAGGCGCAGATACGCAGTATTTT
TRBD2	TRBV4-1	.	TRBJ2-5	CASSQWGSSGRAQEETQYF	TGCGCCAGCAGCCAGTGGGGGTCTAGCGGGAGGGCCCAAGAAGAGACCCAGTACTTC
TRBD1	TRBV5-1	.	TRBJ2-2	CASSPYTGGSGELFF	TGCGCCAGCAGCCCGTATACAGGGGGCTCCGGGGAGCTGTTTTTT
.	TRBV15	.	TRBJ2-1	CATSRDIAGRNEQFF	TGTGCCACCAGCAGAGATATTGCAGGGCGCAATGAGCAGTTCTTC
.	TRBV11-2	.	TRBJ2-2	CASSLLGGATGELFF	TGTGCCAGCAGCTTACTTGGGGGGGCCACCGGGGAGCTGTTTTTT
TRBD2	TRBV7-9	once	TRBJ2-5	CASSTGLAGGSWLETQYF	TGTGCCAGCAGCACGGGACTAGCGGGAGGCTCATGGCTAGAGACCCAGTACTTC
TRBD1	TRBV7-6	.	TRBJ2-7	CASSPGQGYEQYF	TGTGCCAGCAGCCCGGGACAGGGCTACGAGCAGTACTTC
.	TRBV2	few	TRBJ1-2	CASSDRPIYGYTF	TGTGCCAGCAGTGATCGGCCGATCTATGGCTACACCTTC
.	TRBV12-5	.	TRBJ1-1	CASGSATIQGSAFF	TGTGCTAGTGGTTCGGCTACAATTCAGGGTTCAGCTTTCTTT
TRBD1	TRBV11-3	.	TRBJ2-3	CASSSGTAILDTQYF	TGTGCCAGCAGCTCCGGGACAGCGATCTTGGATACGCAGTATTTT
.	TRBV27	.	TRBJ2-6	CASSSLGGSGANVLTF	TGTGCCAGCAGTTCGTTGGGTGGCTCTGGGGCCAACGTCCTGACTTTC